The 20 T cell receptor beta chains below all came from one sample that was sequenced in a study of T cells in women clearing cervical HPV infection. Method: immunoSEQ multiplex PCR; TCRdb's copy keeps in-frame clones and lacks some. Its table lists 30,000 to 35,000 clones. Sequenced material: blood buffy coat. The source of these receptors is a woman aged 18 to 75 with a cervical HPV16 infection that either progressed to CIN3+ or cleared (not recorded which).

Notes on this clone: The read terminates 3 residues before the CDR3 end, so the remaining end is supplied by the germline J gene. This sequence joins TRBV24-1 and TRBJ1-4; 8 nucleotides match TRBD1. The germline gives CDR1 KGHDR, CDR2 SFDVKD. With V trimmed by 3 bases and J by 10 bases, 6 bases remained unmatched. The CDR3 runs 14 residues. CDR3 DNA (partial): TGTGCCACCAGTGATGGACAGGGTGAAGGAAAA. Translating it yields CATSDGQGEGK. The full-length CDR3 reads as CATSDGQGEGKLFF.

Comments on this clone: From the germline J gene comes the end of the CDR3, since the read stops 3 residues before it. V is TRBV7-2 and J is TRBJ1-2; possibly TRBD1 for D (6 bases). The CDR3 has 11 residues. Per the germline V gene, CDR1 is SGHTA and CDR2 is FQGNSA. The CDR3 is CASSFTGRYTF. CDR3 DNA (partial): TGTGCCAGCAGCTTTACAGGGCGG. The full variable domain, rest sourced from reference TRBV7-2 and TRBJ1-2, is GAGVSQSPSNKVTEKGKDVELRCDPISGHTALYWYRQSLGQGLEFLIYFQGNSAPDKSGLPSDRFSAERTGGSVSTLTIQRTQQEDSAVYLCASSFTGRYTFGSGTRLTVV.

Partial CDR3 DNA: TGTGCCAGCAGCACGAAGCCGACAGGCCCTTACGAG. Amino acids: CASSTKPTGPYE. The whole CDR3 reads CASSTKPTGPYEQYF. The chain links TRBV7-6 to TRBJ2-7; TRBD1 is a possible D gene (6 bases). The read finishes 3 residues shy of the CDR3 end, and the germline J gene is used to complete it. The CDR3 contains 15 residues. Trimming left V 5 bases short and J 4 bases short, with 18 bases between. In germline, CDR1 is SGHVS, CDR2 FNYEAQ.

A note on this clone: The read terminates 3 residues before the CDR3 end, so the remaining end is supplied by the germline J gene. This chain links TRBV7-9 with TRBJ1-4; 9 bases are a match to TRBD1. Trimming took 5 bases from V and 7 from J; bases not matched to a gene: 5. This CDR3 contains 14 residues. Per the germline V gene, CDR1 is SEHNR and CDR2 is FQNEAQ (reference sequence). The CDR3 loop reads CASSPQGASEKLFF. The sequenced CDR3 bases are TGTGCCAGCAGCCCACAGGGGGCGAGTGAAAAA. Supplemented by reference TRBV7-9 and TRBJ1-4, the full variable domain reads DTGVSQNPRHKITKRGQNVTFRCDPISEHNRLYWYRQTLGQGPEFLTYFQNEAQLEKSRLLSDRFSAERPKGSFSTLEIQRTEQGDSAMYLCASSPQGASEKLFFGSGTQLSVL.

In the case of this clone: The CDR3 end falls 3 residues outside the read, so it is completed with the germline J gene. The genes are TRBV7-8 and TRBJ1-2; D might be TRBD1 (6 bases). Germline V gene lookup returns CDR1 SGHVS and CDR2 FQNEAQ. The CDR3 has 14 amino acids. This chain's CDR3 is CASSSGGGPSGYTF. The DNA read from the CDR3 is TGTGCCAGCAGCTCCGGCGGGGGGCCGTCCGGC.

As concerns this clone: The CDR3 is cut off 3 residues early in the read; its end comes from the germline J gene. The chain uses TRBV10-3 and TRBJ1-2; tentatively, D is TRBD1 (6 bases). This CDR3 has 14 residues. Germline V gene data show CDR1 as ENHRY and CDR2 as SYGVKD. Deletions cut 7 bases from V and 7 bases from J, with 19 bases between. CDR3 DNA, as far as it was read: TGTGCCATCAACCCGGACAGAGGACGTGGTGGC. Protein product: CAINPDRGRGG. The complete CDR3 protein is CAINPDRGRGGYTF.

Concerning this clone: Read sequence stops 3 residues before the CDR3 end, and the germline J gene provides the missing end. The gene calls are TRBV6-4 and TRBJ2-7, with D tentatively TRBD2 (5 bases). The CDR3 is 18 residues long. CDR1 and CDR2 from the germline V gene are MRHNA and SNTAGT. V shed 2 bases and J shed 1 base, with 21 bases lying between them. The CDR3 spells CASSDLAGWASLSYEQYF. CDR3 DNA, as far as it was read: TGTGCCAGCAGTGACCTAGCCGGCTGGGCCAGTCTGTCCTACGAG.

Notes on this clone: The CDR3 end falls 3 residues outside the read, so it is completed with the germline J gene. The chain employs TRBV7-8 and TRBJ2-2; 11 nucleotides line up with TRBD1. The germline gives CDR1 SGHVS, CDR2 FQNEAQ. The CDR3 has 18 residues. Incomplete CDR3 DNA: TGTGCCAGCAGCTTTGGACAGGGGGCGAATGAGGCTAATGAAAAG. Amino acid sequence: CASSFGQGANEANEK. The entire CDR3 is CASSFGQGANEANEKLFF.

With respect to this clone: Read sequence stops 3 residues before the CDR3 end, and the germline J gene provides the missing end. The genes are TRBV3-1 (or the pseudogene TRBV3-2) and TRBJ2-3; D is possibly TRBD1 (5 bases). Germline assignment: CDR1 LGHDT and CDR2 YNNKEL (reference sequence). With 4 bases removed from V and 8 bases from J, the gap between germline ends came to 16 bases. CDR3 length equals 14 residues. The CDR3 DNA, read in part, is TGTGCCAGCAGCCGTAGACAGTCCCCGGGTACG. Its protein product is CASSRRQSPGT. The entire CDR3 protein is CASSRRQSPGTQYF.

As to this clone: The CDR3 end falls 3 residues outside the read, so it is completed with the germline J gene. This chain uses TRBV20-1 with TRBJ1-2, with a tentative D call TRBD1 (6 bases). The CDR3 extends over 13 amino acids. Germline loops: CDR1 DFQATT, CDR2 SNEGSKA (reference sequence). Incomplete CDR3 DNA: TGCAGTGCTCAGAGAGGGGGGGCGCCGGGC. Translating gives CSAQRGGAPG. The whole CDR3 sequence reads CSAQRGGAPGYTF.

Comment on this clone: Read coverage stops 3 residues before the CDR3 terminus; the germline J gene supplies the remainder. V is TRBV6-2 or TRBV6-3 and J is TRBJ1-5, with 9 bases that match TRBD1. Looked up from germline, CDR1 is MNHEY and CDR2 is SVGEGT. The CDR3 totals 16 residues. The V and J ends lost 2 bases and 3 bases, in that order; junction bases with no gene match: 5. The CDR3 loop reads CASSYAGTGINQPQHF. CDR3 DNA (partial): TGTGCCAGCAGTTACGCCGGGACAGGGATCAATCAGCCC.

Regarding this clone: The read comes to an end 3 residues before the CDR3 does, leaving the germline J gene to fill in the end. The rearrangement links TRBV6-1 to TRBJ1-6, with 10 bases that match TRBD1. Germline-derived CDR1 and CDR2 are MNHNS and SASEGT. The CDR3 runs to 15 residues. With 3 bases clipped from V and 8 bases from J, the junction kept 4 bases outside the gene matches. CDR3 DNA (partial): TGTGCCAGCAGTGACCTCGGGACAGGGGATTCACCC. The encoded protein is CASSDLGTGDSP. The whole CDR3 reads CASSDLGTGDSPLHF.

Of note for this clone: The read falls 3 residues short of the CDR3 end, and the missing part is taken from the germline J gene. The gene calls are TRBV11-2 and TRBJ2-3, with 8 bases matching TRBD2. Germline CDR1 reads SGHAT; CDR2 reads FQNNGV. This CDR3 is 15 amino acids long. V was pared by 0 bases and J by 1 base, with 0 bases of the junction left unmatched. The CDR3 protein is CASSLDSGGTDTQYF. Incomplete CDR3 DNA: TGTGCCAGCAGCTTAGATAGCGGGGGCACAGATACG.

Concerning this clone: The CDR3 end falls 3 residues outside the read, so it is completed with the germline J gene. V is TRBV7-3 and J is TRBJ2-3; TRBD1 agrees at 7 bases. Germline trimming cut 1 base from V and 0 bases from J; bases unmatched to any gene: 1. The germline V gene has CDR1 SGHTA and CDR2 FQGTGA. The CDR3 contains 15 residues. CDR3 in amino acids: CASSLRGQSTDTQYF. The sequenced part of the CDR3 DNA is TGTGCCAGCAGCTTAAGGGGACAGAGCACAGATACG.

The covered CDR3 bases are TGCGCCAGCAGCTTGGCCTCAGGGGTTAACTATGGC. Its protein is CASSLASGVNYG. The CDR3 in its entirety is CASSLASGVNYGYTF. The rearrangement joins TRBV5-1 to TRBJ1-2, with D tentatively TRBD1 (6 bases). The read is 3 residues too short to cover the CDR3 end, so that end is filled in from the germline J gene. Trimming left V 0 bases short and J 1 base short, with 10 bases between. CDR3 length: 15 residues. Germline CDR1 is SGHRS and CDR2 is YFSETQ. The variable domain in full, with the rest retrieved from reference TRBV5-1 and TRBJ1-2, is KAGVTQTPRYLIKTRGQQVTLSCSPISGHRSVSWYQQTPGQGLQFLFEYFSETQRNKGNFPGRFSGRQFSNSRSEMNVSTLELGDSALYLCASSLASGVNYGYTFGSGTRLTVV.

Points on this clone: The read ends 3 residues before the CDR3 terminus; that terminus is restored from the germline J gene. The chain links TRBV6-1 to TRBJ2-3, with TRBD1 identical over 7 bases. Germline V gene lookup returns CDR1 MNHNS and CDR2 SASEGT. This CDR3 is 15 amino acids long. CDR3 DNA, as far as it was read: TGTGCCAGCAGTGAGGACAGGAACTACCAAGAGACG. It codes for CASSEDRNYQET. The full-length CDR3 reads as CASSEDRNYQETQYF.

CDR3 sequence: CASRRDMNYGYTF. The sequenced part of the CDR3 DNA is TGTGCCAGCAGGAGGGACATGAACTATGGC. The V and J genes are TRBV2 and TRBJ1-2; TRBD1 might be the D (6 bases). Sequencing ends 3 residues short of the CDR3 end; the germline J gene provides the rest. This CDR3 is built from 13 residues. Trimming took 6 bases from V and 2 from J, leaving 10 bases between them. Germline V CDR1 and CDR2: SNHLY, FYNNEI.

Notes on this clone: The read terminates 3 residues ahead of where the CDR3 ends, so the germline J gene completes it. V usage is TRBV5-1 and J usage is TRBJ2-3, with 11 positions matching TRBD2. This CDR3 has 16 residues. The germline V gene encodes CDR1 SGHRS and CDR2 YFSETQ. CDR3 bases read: TGCGCCAGCAGCTCGGAGACTAGCGGGATAGGTGAGACG. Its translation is CASSSETSGIGET. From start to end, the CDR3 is CASSSETSGIGETQYF.

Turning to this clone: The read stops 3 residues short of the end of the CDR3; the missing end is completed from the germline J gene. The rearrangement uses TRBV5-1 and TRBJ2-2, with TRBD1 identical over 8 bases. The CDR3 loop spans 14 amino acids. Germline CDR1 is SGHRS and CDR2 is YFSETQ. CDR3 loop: CASSQGQGGEKLFF. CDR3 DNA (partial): TGCGCCAGCAGTCAAGGACAGGGCGGGGAAAAG.

The CDR3 is CSATQGAYTEAFF. The DNA read from the CDR3 is TGCAGTGCTACTCAGGGGGCATACACTGAA. The J gene is TRBJ1-1, the V gene TRBV20-1; 8 bases map to TRBD1. The CDR3 goes on 3 residues after the read ends, and that part is filled in from the germline J gene. Trimming removed 4 bases from V and 3 bases from J; junction bases left unmatched: 4. This CDR3 comprises 13 residues. CDR1 and CDR2 from the germline V gene are DFQATT and SNEGSKA (reference sequence).